This passage covers 11 T cell receptor beta chains from one sample sequenced in a study of blood T cell repertoires in COVID-19. The assay was immunoSEQ multiplex PCR, and TCRdb's table has in-frame clones only and misses some. The table lists about 84,000 clones, 83% of them singletons. What was sequenced was peripheral blood. The receptors shown here come from a woman over 75 with acute or convalescent COVID-19.

The V gene is TRBV19, the J gene TRBJ2-6, with 8 nucleotides matching TRBD1. The ends lost 6 bases at V and 2 bases at J; junction bases unmatched: 6. CDR3 length equals 16 residues. Germline-derived CDR1 and CDR2 are LNHDA and SQIVND (reference sequence). This CDR3 is CASSRDRLTGANVLTF. DNA of the CDR3: TGTGCCAGTAGCCGGGACAGGCTTACTGGGGCCAACGTCCTGACTTTC.

This clone was seen once. The gene calls are TRBV29-1 and TRBJ1-2, with D perhaps TRBD1 (5 bases). The germline CDR1 and CDR2 sequences are SQVTM and ANQGSEA. CDR3 length equals 12 residues. Trimming pared 6 bases from V and 2 bases from J, leaving 10 bases between. CDR3 sequence: CSVDPGNYGYTF. CDR3 nucleotides: TGCAGCGTAGATCCAGGGAACTATGGCTACACCTTC.

This chain links TRBV7-2 with TRBJ2-6; D is unresolved. CDR3 length: 15 amino acids. Germline CDR1 is SGHTA and CDR2 is FQGNSA. Deletions cut 7 bases from V and 0 bases from J, with 10 bases between. Here the CDR3 DNA reads TGTGCCAGCATCCCGTTCCGCTCTGGGGCCAACGTCCTGACTTTC. This sequence encodes CASIPFRSGANVLTF.

V usage is TRBV6-5 and J usage is TRBJ2-5, with D possibly matching TRBD1 (5 bases). The CDR3 is made up of 13 amino acids. Germline V gene data show CDR1 as MNHEY and CDR2 as SVGAGI. Trimming removed 6 bases from V and 7 bases from J, with 15 bases in between. This CDR3 reads CASRPTETGTQYF. CDR3 sequence (DNA): TGTGCCAGCAGGCCGACAGAGACGGGGACCCAGTACTTC.

This chain connects TRBV15 to TRBJ2-2; D remains ambiguous. With 0 bases removed from V and 6 bases from J, the gap between germline ends came to 5 bases. There are 13 residues in the CDR3. Germline lookup yields CDR1 LNHNV and CDR2 YYDKDF (reference sequence). CDR3 nucleotide sequence: TGTGCCACCAGCAGAGACCAGGCCGGGGAGCTGTTTTTT. This encodes CATSRDQAGELFF.

The chain joins TRBV9 to TRBJ2-1; the D gene is possibly TRBD2 (6 bases). CDR1 and CDR2 from the germline V gene are SGDLS and YYNGEE. V was clipped by 2 bases and J by 13 bases, with 19 bases between them. The CDR3 sequence is 14 residues long. The CDR3 bases are TGTGCCAGCAGCGTTAGACTAGGAGGGTCTTCCCAGTTCTTC. This sequence encodes CASSVRLGGSSQFF.

The chain carries TRBV24-1 and TRBJ1-1; 8 nucleotides line up with TRBD1. Germline values: CDR1 KGHDR, CDR2 SFDVKD. The CDR3 runs to 13 residues. V shed 5 bases and J 7 bases; nucleotides not matched to a gene: 5. The CDR3 coding sequence is TGTGCCACCAGTGGTCCGGGACAGGTTGAAGCTTTCTTT. Translation: CATSGPGQVEAFF.

This chain connects TRBV4-1 to TRBJ1-6, with D unclear. Germline values: CDR1 MGHRA, CDR2 YSYEKL. V lost 3 bases, J lost 6 bases, and 9 bases lay in between. The CDR3 covers 14 residues. CDR3 residues: CASSQIDGNSPLHF. CDR3 nucleotide sequence: TGCGCCAGCAGCCAGATAGATGGTAATTCACCCCTCCACTTT.

The chain uses TRBV28 and TRBJ1-5; the D is unclear. V lost 5 bases and J lost 2, with 13 bases in between. CDR3 size: 15 residues. The germline V gene encodes CDR1 MDHEN and CDR2 SYDVKM. CDR3 sequence: CASSPIGGGNQPQHF. CDR3 sequence (DNA): TGTGCCAGCAGTCCGATTGGTGGAGGCAATCAGCCCCAGCATTTT.

The chain joins TRBV11-1 to TRBJ2-1; D is perhaps TRBD1 (6 bases). This CDR3 is built from 16 residues. The ends were cut back, 5 bases at V and 4 bases at J, with 18 bases in the middle. The germline gives CDR1 SGHAT, CDR2 FQDESV (reference sequence). The CDR3 DNA is TGTGCCAGCAGCCCCCAGGGGCAGGGGCTTTACAATGAGCAGTTCTTC. Protein product: CASSPQGQGLYNEQFF.

This clone turned up a few times. The genes are TRBV11-2 and TRBJ1-2; D is undetermined. V was shortened by 5 bases and J by 4 bases, with 8 bases between the two germline ends. The CDR3 loop spans 12 amino acids. Germline-derived CDR1 and CDR2 are SGHAT and FQNNGV. CDR3 bases: TGTGCCAGCAGCCCGGAGGGCTATGGCTACACCTTC. Its translation: CASSPEGYGYTF.